This entry concerns a single T cell receptor (beta chain). Its antigen is not known. The data stem from a study of identical twins. Study-wide results and limits: Invariant MAIT and iNKT cells are populations that could partly confound zero-insertion analyses.

Template switching (which added a universal primer site) was used, and cDNA carried unique molecular identifiers. Via MiXCR, TCRdb re-called the 5' RACE reads, giving one row per CDR3 protein. The repertoire holds 600,000 to 800,000 distinct CDR3 sequences, with approximately 22% as singletons. Trimming pared 3 bases from V and 1 base from J, leaving 12 bases between. The CDR3 sequence is 14 residues long. Germline CDR1 DFQATT, CDR2 SNEGSKA (reference sequence). The sample also formed part of further work on T cells expressing NK-cell markers. From that report: In several donors, dominant NKG2C+ clonotypes were about 1.0-7.0% of CD8+ T cells. These clonotypes also led the CD3+CD56-NKG2C+ fraction in four donors.

This clonotype was obtained from a woman in her late teens or twenties in good health. This chain joins TRBV20-1 and TRBJ1-1, with D uncertain. Sequencing was carried out using PBMCs. The CDR3 is CSASAGSANTEAFF. The DNA for the CDR3 is TGCAGTGCTAGCGCGGGGTCTGCGAACACTGAAGCTTTCTTT.